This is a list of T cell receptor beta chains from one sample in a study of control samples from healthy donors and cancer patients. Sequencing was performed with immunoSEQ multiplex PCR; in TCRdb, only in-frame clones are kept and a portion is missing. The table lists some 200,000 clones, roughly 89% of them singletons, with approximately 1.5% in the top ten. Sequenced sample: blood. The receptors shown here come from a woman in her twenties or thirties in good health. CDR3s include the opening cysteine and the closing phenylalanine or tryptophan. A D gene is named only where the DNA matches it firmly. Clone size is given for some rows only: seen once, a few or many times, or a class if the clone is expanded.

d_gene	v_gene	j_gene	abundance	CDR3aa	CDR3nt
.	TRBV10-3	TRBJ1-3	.	CAISETEDSGNTIYF	TGTGCCATCAGTGAAACAGAAGACTCTGGAAACACCATATATTTT
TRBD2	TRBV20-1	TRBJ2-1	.	CSASTGAGGPNEQFF	TGCAGTGCTAGTACGGGAGCGGGAGGGCCCAATGAGCAGTTCTTC
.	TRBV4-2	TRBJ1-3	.	CASSQDSAAGNTIYF	TGTGCCAGCAGCCAAGACTCAGCTGCAGGAAACACCATATATTTT
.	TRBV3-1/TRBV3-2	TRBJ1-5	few	CASSRRVGQPQHF	TGTGCCAGCAGCCGAAGGGTAGGTCAGCCCCAGCATTTT
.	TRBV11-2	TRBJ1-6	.	CASSLVRGRDSPLHF	TGTGCCAGCAGCTTAGTTAGGGGAAGGGATTCACCCCTCCACTTT
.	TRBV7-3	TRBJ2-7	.	CASSLFADSYEQYF	TGTGCCAGCAGCTTATTTGCAGACTCCTACGAGCAGTACTTC
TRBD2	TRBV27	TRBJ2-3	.	CASSLWGLAGGPADTQYF	TGTGCCAGCAGTTTATGGGGCCTAGCGGGGGGGCCGGCAGATACGCAGTATTTT
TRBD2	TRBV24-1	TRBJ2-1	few	CATSDPGTSNEQFF	TGTGCCACCAGTGATCCCGGGACTAGCAATGAGCAGTTCTTC
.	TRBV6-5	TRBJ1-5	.	CASKGGSNQPQHF	TGTGCCAGCAAGGGTGGTAGCAATCAGCCCCAGCATTTT
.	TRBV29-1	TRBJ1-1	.	CSVKEGMNTEAFF	TGCAGCGTCAAGGAGGGGATGAACACTGAAGCTTTCTTT
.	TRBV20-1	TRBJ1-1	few	CSASYQNTEAFF	TGCAGTGCTAGTTATCAGAACACTGAAGCTTTCTTT
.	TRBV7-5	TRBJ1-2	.	CARSLRGKDYGYTF	TGTGCCAGAAGCTTAAGAGGGAAGGACTATGGCTACACCTTC
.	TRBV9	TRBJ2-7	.	CASSVGPSSDEQYF	TGTGCCAGCAGCGTAGGGCCTAGTTCCGACGAGCAGTACTTC
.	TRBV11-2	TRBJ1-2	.	CASSAGTAANYGYTF	TGTGCCAGCAGCGCCGGGACCGCCGCTAACTATGGCTACACCTTC
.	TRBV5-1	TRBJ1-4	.	CASSLGAPNEKLFF	TGCGCCAGCAGCTTGGGGGCGCCTAATGAAAAACTGTTTTTT
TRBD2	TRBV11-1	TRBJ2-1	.	CASSESGGTYNEQFF	TGTGCCAGCAGCGAAAGCGGGGGTACCTACAATGAGCAGTTCTTC
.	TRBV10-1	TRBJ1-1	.	CASSAPEAFF	TGCGCCAGCAGTGCCCCTGAAGCTTTCTTT
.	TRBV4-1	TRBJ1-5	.	CASSQDGRAQPQHF	TGCGCCAGCAGCCAAGATGGCCGGGCTCAGCCCCAGCATTTT
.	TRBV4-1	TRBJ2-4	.	CASSQVPGLAGKNIQYF	TGCGCCAGCAGCCAAGTCCCGGGGCTAGCAGGCAAAAACATTCAGTACTTC
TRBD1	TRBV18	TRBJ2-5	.	CASSPSGQASETQYF	TGTGCCAGCTCACCTTCCGGACAGGCTTCAGAGACCCAGTACTTC
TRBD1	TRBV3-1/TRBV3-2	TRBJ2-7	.	CASSPRQGDEQYF	TGTGCCAGCAGCCCTCGACAGGGCGACGAGCAGTACTTC
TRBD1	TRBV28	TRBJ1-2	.	CASTYEDRGFYGYTF	TGTGCCAGCACCTACGAGGACAGGGGGTTCTATGGCTACACCTTC
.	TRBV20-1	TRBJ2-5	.	CSPGYRETQYF	TGCAGTCCGGGGTACAGGGAGACCCAGTACTTC
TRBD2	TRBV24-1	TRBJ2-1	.	CATSERLAGGRSEQFF	TGTGCCACCAGTGAGCGACTAGCGGGAGGTCGTAGTGAGCAGTTCTTC
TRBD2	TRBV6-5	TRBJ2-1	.	CASRSGGSYNEQFF	TGTGCCAGCAGGAGCGGGGGCTCCTACAATGAGCAGTTCTTC
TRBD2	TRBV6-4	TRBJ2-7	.	CASSASGRTTYEQYF	TGTGCCAGCAGTGCTAGCGGGAGGACGACCTACGAGCAGTACTTC
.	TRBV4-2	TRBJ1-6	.	CASSQRGASSYNSPLHF	TGTGCCAGCAGCCAGCGCGGGGCCAGCTCCTATAATTCACCCCTCCACTTT
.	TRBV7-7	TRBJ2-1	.	CASSLGGQYNEQFF	TGTGCCAGCAGCTTAGGGGGACAATACAATGAGCAGTTCTTC
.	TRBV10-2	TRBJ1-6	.	CASQPTGSYNSPLHF	TGCGCCAGCCAACCGACTGGCTCCTATAATTCACCCCTCCACTTT
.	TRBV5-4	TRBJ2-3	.	CASSLGGVYTDTQYF	TGTGCCAGCAGCTTAGGGGGAGTCTACACAGATACGCAGTATTTT
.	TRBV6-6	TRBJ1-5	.	CASRGSNQPQHF	TGTGCCAGCAGAGGGAGCAATCAGCCCCAGCATTTT
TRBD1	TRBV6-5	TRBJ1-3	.	CASSYSRGQIGNTIYF	TGTGCCAGCAGTTACTCAAGGGGGCAAATTGGAAACACCATATATTTT
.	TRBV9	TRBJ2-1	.	CASSVDYNEQFF	TGTGCCAGCAGCGTAGATTACAATGAGCAGTTCTTC
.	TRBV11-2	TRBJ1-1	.	CASSLSANTEAFF	TGTGCCAGCAGCTTATCTGCGAACACTGAAGCTTTCTTT
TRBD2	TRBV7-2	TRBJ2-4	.	CASSLGSSGVAKNIQYF	TGTGCCAGCAGCTTAGGTTCTAGCGGGGTAGCCAAAAACATTCAGTACTTC
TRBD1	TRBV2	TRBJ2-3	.	CASKIQGPTDTQYF	TGTGCCAGCAAGATACAGGGGCCCACAGATACGCAGTATTTT
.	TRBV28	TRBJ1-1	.	CASSLGGNTEAFF	TGTGCCAGCAGTTTGGGCGGAAACACTGAAGCTTTCTTT
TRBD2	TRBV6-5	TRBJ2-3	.	CASSYSLAGATDTQYF	TGTGCCAGCAGTTACTCTTTAGCGGGGGCCACAGATACGCAGTATTTT
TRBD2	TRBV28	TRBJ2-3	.	CASRRLAGGLDTQYF	TGTGCCAGCAGAAGACTAGCGGGAGGTTTAGATACGCAGTATTTT
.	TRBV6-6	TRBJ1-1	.	CASSYDRGRAEAFF	TGTGCCAGCAGTTACGATCGGGGTAGGGCTGAAGCTTTCTTT
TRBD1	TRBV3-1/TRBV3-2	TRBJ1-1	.	CASSQEDRGDTEAFF	TGTGCCAGCAGCCAAGAGGACAGGGGTGATACTGAAGCTTTCTTT
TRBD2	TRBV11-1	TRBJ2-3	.	CASSLLAGGGTDTQYF	TGTGCCAGCAGCTTACTAGCGGGAGGGGGAACAGATACGCAGTATTTT
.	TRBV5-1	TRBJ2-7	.	CASSLDGSYEQYF	TGCGCCAGCAGCTTGGACGGGTCCTACGAGCAGTACTTC
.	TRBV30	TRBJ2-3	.	CAWSPSGDTQYF	TGTGCCTGGAGTCCATCGGGAGATACGCAGTATTTT
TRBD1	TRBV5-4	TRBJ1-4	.	CASSLGGTGSEKLFF	TGTGCCAGCAGCTTGGGGGGGACAGGGAGTGAAAAACTGTTTTTT
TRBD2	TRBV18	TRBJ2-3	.	CASSPSSGSTDTQYF	TGTGCCAGCTCACCATCTAGCGGGAGCACAGATACGCAGTATTTT